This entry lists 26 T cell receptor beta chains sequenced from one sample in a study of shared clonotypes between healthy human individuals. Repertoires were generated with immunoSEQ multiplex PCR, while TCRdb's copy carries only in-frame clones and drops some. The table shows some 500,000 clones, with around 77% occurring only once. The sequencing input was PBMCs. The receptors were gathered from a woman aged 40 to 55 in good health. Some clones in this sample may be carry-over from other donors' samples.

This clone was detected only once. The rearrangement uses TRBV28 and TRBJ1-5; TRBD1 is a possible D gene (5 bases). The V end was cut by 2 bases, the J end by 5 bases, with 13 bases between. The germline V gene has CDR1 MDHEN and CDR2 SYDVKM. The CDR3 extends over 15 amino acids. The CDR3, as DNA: TGTGCCAGCAGTTTACTGGACACTCTCGATCAGCCCCAGCATTTT. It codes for CASSLLDTLDQPQHF.

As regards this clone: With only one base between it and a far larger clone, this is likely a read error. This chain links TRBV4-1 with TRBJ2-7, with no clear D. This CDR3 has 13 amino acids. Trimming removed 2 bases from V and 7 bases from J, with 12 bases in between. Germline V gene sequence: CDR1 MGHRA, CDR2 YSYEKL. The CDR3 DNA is TGCGCCAGCAGCCAATCCCCGCAAGGGGAGCAGTACTTC. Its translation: CASSQSPQGEQYF.

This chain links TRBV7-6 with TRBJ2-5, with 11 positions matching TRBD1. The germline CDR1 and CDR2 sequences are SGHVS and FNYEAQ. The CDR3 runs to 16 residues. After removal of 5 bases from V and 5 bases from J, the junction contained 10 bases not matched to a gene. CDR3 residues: CASSLPGQGAGETQYF. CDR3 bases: TGTGCCAGCAGCCTTCCTGGACAGGGGGCGGGGGAGACCCAGTACTTC.

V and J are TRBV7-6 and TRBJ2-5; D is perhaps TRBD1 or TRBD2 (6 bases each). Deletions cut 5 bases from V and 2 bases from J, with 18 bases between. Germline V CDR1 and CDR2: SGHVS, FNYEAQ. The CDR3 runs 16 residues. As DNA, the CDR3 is TGTGCCAGCAGCACCCCGGGCGGAGGGGGACAAGAGACCCAGTACTTC. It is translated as CASSTPGGGGQETQYF.

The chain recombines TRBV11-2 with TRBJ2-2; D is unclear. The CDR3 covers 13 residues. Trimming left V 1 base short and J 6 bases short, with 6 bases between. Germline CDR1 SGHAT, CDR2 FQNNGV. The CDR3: CASSLGGPGELFF. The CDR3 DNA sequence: TGTGCCAGCAGCTTAGGTGGGCCCGGGGAGCTGTTTTTT.

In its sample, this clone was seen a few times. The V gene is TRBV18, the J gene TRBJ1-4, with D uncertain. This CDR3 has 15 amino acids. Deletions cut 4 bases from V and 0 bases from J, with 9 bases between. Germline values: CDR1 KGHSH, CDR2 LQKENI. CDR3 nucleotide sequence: TGTGCCAGCTCACGCACCCTAGCAACTAATGAAAAACTGTTTTTT. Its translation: CASSRTLATNEKLFF.

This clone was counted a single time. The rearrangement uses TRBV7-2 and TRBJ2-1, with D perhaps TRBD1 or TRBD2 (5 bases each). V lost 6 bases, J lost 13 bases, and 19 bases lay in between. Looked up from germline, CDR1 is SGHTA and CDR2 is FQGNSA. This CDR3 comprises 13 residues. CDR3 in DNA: TGTGCCAGCAGATCCCCGGGACCCAATCCCCAGTTCTTC. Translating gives CASRSPGPNPQFF.

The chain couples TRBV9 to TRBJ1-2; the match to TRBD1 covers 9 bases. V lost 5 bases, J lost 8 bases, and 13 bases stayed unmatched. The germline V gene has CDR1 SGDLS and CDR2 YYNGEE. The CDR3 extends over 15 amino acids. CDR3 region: CASSRRRDRDLGYTF. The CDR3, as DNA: TGTGCCAGCAGTCGCCGCCGGGACAGGGACTTGGGCTACACCTTC.

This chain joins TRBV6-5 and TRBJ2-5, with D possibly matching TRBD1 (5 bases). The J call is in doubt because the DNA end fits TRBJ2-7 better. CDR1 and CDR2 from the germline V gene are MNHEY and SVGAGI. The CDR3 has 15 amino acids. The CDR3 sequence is CASSYSRQISYEQYF. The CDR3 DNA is TGTGCCAGCAGTTACTCGCGACAGATCTCCTACGAGCAGTACTTC.

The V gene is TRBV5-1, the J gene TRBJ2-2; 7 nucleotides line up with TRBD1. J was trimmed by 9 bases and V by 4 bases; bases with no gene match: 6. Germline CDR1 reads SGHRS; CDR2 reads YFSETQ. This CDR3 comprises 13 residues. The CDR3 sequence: CASSDVGGRELFF. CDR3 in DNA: TGCGCCAGCAGCGACGTAGGGGGCAGGGAGCTGTTTTTT.

The CDR3 DNA sequence: TGTGCCAGCAGTCCCCCGGGACAGACTTACTACGAGCAGTACTTC. Translation: CASSPPGQTYYEQYF. The gene calls are TRBV28 and TRBJ2-7, with 7 positions matching TRBD1. Germline V lookup: CDR1 MDHEN, CDR2 SYDVKM. J lost 3 bases, V lost 5 bases, and 10 bases had no gene match. The CDR3 is made up of 15 amino acids. The variable domain in full, with the rest retrieved from reference TRBV28 and TRBJ2-7, is DVKVTQSSRYLVKRTGEKVFLECVQDMDHENMFWYRQDPGLGLRLIYFSYDVKMKEKGDIPEGYSVSREKKERFSLILESASTNQTSMYLCASSPPGQTYYEQYFGPGTRLTVT.

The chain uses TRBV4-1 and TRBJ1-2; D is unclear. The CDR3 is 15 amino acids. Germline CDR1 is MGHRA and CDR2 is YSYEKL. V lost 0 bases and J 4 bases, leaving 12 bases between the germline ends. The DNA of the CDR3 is TGCGCCAGCAGCCAAGAAGGTGGAGGGCTCTATGGCTACACCTTC. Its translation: CASSQEGGGLYGYTF.

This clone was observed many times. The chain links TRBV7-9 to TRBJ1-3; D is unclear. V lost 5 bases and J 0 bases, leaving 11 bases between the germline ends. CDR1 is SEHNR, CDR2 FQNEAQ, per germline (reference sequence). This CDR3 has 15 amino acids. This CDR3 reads CASSTGRLSGNTIYF. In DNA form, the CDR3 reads TGTGCCAGCAGCACCGGACGACTCTCTGGAAACACCATATATTTT.

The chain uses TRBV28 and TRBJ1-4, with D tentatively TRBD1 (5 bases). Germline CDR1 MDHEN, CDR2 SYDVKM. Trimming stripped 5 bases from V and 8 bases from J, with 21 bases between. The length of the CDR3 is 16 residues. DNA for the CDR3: TGTGCCAGCAGTCCGGGTGGGGGGAGATTCCGGGAAAAACTGTTTTTT. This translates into CASSPGGGRFREKLFF.

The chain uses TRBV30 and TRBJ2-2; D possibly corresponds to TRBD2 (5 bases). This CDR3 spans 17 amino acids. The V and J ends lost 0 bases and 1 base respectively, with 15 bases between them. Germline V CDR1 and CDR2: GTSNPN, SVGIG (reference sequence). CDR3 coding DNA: TGTGCCTGGAGTGTACTTCCGGGATCCTTGAACACCGGGGAGCTGTTTTTT. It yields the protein CAWSVLPGSLNTGELFF.

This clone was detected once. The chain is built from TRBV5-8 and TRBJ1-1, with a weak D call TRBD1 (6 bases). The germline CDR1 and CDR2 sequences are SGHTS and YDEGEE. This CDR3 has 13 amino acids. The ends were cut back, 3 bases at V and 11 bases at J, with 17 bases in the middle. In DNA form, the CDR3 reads TGTGCCAGCAGCTGGGAACAGGGTTCGCGGGCTTTCTTT. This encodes CASSWEQGSRAFF.

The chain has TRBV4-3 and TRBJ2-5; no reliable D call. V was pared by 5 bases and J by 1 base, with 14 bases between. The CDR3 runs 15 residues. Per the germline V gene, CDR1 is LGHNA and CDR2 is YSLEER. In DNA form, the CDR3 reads TGCGCCAGCAGCTACGACGTCGGTTCCCAAGAGACCCAGTACTTC. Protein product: CASSYDVGSQETQYF.

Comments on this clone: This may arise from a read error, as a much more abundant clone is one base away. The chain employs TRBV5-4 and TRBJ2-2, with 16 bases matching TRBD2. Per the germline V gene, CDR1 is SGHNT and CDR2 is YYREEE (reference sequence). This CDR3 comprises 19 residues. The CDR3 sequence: CASSPGGLAGGPQTGELSF. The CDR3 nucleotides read TGTGCCAGCAGCCCGGGGGGACTAGCGGGAGGGCCGCAAACCGGGGAGCTGTCTTTT.

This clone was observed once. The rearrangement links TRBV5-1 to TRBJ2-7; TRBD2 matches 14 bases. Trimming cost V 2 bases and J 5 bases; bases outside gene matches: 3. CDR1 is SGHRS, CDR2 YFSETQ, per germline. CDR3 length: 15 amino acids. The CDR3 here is CASSFGTSGSHEQYF. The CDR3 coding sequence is TGCGCCAGCAGCTTCGGGACTAGCGGGAGCCACGAGCAGTACTTC.

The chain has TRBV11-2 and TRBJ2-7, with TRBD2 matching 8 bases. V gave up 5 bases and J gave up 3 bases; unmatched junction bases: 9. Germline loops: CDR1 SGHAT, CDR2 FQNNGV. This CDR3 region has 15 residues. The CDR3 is CASSLLAGTVYEQYF. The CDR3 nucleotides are TGTGCCAGCAGCCTCTTAGCGGGGACCGTCTACGAGCAGTACTTC.

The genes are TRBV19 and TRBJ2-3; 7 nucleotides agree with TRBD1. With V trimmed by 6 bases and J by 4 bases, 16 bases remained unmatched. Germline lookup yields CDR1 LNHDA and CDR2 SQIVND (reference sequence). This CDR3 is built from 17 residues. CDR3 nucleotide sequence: TGTGCCAGTAGCACCCTACAGGGGCAGACGGACGCAGATACGCAGTATTTT. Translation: CASSTLQGQTDADTQYF.

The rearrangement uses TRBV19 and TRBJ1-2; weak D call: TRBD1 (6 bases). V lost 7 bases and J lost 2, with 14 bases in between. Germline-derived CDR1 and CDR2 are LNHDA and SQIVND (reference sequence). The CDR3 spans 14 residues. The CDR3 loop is CASNPGGANYGYTF. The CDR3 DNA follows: TGTGCCAGTAATCCCGGGGGGGCCAACTATGGCTACACCTTC.

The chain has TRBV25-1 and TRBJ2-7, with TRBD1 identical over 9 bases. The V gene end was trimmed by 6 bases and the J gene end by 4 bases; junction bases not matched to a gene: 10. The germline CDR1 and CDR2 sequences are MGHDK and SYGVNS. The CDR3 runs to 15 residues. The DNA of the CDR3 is TGTGCCAGCAGCCCTACGGGACAGGGACGGTACGAGCAGTACTTC. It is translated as CASSPTGQGRYEQYF.

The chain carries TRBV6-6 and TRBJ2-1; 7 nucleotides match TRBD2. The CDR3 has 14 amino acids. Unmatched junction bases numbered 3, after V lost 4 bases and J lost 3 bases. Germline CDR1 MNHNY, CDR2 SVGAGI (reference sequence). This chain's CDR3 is CASSFLADYNEQFF. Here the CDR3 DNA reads TGTGCCAGCAGTTTCCTAGCGGACTACAATGAGCAGTTCTTC.

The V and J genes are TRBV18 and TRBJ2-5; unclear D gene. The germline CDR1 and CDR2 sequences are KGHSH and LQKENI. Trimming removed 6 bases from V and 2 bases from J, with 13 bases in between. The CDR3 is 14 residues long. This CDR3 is CASSPVADQETQYF. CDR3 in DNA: TGTGCCAGCTCGCCTGTGGCGGATCAAGAGACCCAGTACTTC.

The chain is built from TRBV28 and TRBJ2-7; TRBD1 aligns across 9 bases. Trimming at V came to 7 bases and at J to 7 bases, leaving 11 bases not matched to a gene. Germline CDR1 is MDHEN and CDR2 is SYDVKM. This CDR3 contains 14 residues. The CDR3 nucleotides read TGTGCCAGCACCACCGGGACAGGGACGTGGGAGCAGTACTTC. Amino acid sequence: CASTTGTGTWEQYF.